This T cell receptor (beta chain) was obtained from a study of blood T cell repertoires in COVID-19. The CDR3 sequence is 17 residues long. Looked up from germline, CDR1 is MDHEN and CDR2 is SYDVKM. V lost 4 bases, J lost 4 bases, and 9 bases stayed unmatched. Here immunoSEQ multiplex PCR was the method, and the copy in TCRdb shows in-frame clones only, minus some. This sample yields roughly 30,000 clones, of which 85% are seen a single time; more than 14% belongs to the top ten. The count of this clone is one. The J gene is TRBJ2-1, the V gene TRBV28, with 11 bases identical to TRBD2. The sequenced material came from peripheral blood. The TCR was taken from a human donor with acute or convalescent COVID-19. The donor label of this sample is uncertain. Here the CDR3 DNA reads TGTGCCAGCAGTTCGGTTAGCGGGGGGGCCGTGTACAATGAGCAGTTCTTC. Translation: CASSSVSGGAVYNEQFF. The entire variable domain, with the rest obtained from reference TRBV28 and TRBJ2-1, is as follows: DVKVTQSSRYLVKRTGEKVFLECVQDMDHENMFWYRQDPGLGLRLIYFSYDVKMKEKGDIPEGYSVSREKKERFSLILESASTNQTSMYLCASSSVSGGAVYNEQFFGPGTRLTVL.